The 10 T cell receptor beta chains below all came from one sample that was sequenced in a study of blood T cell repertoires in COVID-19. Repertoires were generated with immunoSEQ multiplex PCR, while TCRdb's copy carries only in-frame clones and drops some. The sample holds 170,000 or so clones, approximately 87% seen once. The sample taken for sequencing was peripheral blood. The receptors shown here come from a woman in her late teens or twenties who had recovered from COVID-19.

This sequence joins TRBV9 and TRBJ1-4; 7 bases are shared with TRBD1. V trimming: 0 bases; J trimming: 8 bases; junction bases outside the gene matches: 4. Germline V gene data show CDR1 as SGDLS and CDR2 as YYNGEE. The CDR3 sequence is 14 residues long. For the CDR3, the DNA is TGTGCCAGCAGCGTAGACGACAGGGCGGAAAAACTGTTTTTT. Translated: CASSVDDRAEKLFF.

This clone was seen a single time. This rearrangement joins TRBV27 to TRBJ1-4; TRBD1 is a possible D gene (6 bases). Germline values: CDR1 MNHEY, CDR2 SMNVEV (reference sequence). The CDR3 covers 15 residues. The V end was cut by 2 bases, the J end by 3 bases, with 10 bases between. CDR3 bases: TGTGCCAGCAGTTTAGGCGGGGGCGCTAATGAAAAACTGTTTTTT. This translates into CASSLGGGANEKLFF.

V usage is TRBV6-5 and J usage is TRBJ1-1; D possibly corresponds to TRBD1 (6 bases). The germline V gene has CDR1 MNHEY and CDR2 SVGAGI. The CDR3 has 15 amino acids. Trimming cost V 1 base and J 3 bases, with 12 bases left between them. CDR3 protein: CASSYFSGADTEAFF. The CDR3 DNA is TGTGCCAGCAGTTACTTCTCAGGGGCCGACACTGAAGCTTTCTTT.

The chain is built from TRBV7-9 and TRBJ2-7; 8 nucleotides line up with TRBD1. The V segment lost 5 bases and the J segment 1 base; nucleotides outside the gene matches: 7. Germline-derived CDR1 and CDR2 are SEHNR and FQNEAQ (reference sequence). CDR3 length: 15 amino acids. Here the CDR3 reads CASSRGTGLSYEQYF. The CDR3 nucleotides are TGTGCCAGCAGCCGCGGGACAGGATTATCCTACGAGCAGTACTTC.

As DNA, the CDR3 is TGTGCCAGCAGCGCCTGGACAGGGCCCTACGAGCAGTACTTC. Protein sequence: CASSAWTGPYEQYF. The chain carries TRBV5-6 and TRBJ2-7, with 8 bases matching TRBD1. The CDR3 extends over 14 amino acids. The J segment lost 2 bases and the V segment lost 4 bases, leaving 5 bases of the junction unmatched. Germline V gene sequence: CDR1 SGHDT, CDR2 YYEEEE. Drawing the rest from reference TRBV5-6 and TRBJ2-7, the complete variable domain is DAGVTQSPTHLIKTRGQQVTLRCSPKSGHDTVSWYQQALGQGPQFIFQYYEEEERQRGNFPDRFSGHQFPNYSSELNVNALLLGDSALYLCASSAWTGPYEQYFGPGTRLTVT.

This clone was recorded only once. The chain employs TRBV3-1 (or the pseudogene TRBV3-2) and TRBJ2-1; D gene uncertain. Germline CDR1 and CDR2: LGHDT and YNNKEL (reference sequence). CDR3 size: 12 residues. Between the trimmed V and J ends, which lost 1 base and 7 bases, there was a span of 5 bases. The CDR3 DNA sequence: TGTGCCAGCAGCCAAGTTATTAATGAGCAGTTCTTC. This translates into CASSQVINEQFF.

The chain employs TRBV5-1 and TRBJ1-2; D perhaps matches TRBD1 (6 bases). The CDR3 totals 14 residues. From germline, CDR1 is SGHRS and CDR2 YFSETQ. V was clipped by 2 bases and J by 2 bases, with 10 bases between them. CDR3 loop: CASSFRDKNYGYTF. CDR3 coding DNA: TGCGCCAGCAGCTTTAGGGACAAAAACTATGGCTACACCTTC.

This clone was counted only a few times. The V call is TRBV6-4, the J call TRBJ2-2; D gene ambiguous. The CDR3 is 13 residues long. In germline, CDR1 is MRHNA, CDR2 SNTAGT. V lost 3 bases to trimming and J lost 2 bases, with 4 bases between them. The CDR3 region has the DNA TGTGCCAGCAGTGAGACAAACACCGGGGAGCTGTTTTTT. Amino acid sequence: CASSETNTGELFF.

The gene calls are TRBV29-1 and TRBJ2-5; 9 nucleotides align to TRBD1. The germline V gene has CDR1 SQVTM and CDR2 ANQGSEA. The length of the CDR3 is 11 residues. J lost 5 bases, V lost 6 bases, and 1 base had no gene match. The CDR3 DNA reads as TGCAGCGTCGGACAGGGGGAGACCCAGTACTTC. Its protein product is CSVGQGETQYF.

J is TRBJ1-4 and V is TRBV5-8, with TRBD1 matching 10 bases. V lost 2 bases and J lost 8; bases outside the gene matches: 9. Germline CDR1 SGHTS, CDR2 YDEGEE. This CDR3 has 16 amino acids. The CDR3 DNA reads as TGTGCCAGCAGCTTAGGGGACAGGGGACGGGAAGAAAAACTGTTTTTT. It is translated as CASSLGDRGREEKLFF.